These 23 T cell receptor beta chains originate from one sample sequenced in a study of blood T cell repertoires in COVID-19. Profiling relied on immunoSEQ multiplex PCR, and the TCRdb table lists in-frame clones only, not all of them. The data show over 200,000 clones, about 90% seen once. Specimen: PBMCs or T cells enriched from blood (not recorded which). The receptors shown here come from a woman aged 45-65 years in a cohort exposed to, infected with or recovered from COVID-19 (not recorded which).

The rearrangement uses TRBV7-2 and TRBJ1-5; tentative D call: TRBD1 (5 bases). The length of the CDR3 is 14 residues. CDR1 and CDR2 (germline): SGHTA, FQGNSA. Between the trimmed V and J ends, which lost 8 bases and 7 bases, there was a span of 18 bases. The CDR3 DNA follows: TGTGCCAGCCAGCTTAGCGGGGGGGGGCAGCCCCAGCATTTT. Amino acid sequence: CASQLSGGGQPQHF.

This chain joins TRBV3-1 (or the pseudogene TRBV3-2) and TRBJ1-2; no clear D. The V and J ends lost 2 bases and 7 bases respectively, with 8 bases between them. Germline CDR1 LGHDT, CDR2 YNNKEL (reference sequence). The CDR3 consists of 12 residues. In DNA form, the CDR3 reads TGTGCCAGCAGCCAATGGAGAGGTGGCTACACCTTC. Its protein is CASSQWRGGYTF.

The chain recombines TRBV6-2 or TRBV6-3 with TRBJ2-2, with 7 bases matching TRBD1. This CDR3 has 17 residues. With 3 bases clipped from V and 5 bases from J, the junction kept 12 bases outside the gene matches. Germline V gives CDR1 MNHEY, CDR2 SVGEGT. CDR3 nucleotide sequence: TGTGCCAGCAGTTATCAACCAGGGACAGCAGAGACCGGGGAGCTGTTTTTT. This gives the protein CASSYQPGTAETGELFF.

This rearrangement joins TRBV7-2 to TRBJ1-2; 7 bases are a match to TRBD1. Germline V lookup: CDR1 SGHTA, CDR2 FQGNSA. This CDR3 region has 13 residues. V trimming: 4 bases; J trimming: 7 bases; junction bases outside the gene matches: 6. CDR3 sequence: CASSYRQGGGYTF. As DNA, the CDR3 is TGTGCCAGCAGCTATCGTCAGGGGGGTGGCTACACCTTC. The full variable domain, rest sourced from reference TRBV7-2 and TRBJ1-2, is GAGVSQSPSNKVTEKGKDVELRCDPISGHTALYWYRQSLGQGLEFLIYFQGNSAPDKSGLPSDRFSAERTGGSVSTLTIQRTQQEDSAVYLCASSYRQGGGYTFGSGTRLTVV.

The chain's CDR3 is CAINSGQEGYTF. For the CDR3, the DNA is TGTGCCATCAATTCAGGACAGGAAGGCTACACCTTC. The genes are TRBV10-3 and TRBJ1-2, with 7 positions matching TRBD1. There are 12 residues in the CDR3. Germline CDR1 is ENHRY and CDR2 is SYGVKD. V was clipped by 7 bases and J by 8 bases; unmatched bases: 7.

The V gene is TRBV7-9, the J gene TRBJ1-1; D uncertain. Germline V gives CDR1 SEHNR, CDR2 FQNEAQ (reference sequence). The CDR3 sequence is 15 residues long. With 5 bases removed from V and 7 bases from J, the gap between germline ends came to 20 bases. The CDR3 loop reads CASSNGDSIVGEAFF. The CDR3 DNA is TGTGCCAGCAGCAACGGAGACTCCATTGTGGGTGAAGCTTTCTTT. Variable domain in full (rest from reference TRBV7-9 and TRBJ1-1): DTGVSQNPRHKITKRGQNVTFRCDPISEHNRLYWYRQTLGQGPEFLTYFQNEAQLEKSRLLSDRFSAERPKGSFSTLEIQRTEQGDSAMYLCASSNGDSIVGEAFFGQGTRLTVV.

The CDR3 sequence: CASSLGGQGQEKLFF. CDR3 in DNA: TGTGCCAGCAGCTTAGGAGGACAGGGTCAGGAAAAACTGTTTTTT. The chain joins TRBV7-6 to TRBJ1-4, with TRBD1 matching over 8 bases. The CDR3 has 15 residues. Germline loops: CDR1 SGHVS, CDR2 FNYEAQ. The J segment lost 8 bases and the V segment lost 1 base, leaving 6 bases of the junction unmatched.

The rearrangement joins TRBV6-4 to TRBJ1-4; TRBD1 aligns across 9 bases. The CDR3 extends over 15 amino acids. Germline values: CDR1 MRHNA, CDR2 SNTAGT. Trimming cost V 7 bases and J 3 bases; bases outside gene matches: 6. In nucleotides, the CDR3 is TGTGCCAGCAATTATACAGGGGGCCCTAATGAAAAACTGTTTTTT. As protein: CASNYTGGPNEKLFF.

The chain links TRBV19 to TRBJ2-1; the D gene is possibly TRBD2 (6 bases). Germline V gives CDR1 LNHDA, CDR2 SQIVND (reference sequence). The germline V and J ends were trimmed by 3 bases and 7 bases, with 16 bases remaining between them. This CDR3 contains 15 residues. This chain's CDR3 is CASSIAAIRGNEQFF. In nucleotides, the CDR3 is TGTGCCAGTAGTATTGCAGCTATCCGGGGGAATGAGCAGTTCTTC.

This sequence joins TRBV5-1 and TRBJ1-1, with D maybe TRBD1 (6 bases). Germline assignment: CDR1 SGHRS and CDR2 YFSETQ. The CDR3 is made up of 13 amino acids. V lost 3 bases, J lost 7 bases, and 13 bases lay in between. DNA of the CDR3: TGCGCCAGCAGCTCCCAGGACAGATTTGAAGCTTTCTTT. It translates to CASSSQDRFEAFF.

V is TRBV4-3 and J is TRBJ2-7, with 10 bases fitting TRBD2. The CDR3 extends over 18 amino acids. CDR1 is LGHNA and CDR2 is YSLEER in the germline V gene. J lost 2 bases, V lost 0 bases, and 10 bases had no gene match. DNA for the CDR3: TGCGCCAGCAGCCAAGATTTAATTGGACTAGCGGACCCCTACGAGCAGTACTTC. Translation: CASSQDLIGLADPYEQYF.

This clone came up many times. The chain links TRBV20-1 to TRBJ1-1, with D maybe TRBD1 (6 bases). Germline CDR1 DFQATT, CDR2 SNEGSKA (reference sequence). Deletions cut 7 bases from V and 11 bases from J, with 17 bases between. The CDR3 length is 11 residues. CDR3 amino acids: CSVDRPKLAFF. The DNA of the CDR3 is TGCAGTGTAGACAGGCCTAAACTGGCTTTCTTT.

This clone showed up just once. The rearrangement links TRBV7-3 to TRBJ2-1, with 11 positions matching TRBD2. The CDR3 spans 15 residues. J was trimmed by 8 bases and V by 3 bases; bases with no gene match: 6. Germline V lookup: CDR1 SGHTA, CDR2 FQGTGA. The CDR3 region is CASSFSGGAVYEQFF. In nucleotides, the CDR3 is TGTGCCAGCAGCTTTAGCGGGGGGGCAGTATATGAGCAGTTCTTC. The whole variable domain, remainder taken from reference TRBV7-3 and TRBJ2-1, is GAGVSQTPSNKVTEKGKYVELRCDPISGHTALYWYRQSLGQGPEFLIYFQGTGAADDSGLPNDRFFAVRPEGSVSTLKIQRTERGDSAVYLCASSFSGGAVYEQFFGPGTRLTVL.

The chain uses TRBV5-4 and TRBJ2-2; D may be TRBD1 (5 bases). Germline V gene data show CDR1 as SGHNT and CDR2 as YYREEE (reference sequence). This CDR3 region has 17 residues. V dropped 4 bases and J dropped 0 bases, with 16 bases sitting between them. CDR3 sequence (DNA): TGTGCCAGCAGCCTGCCCGGATACAGGTCGAACACCGGGGAGCTGTTTTTT. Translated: CASSLPGYRSNTGELFF. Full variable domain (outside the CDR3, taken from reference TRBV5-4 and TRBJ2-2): ETGVTQSPTHLIKTRGQQVTLRCSSQSGHNTVSWYQQALGQGPQFIFQYYREEENGRGNFPPRFSGLQFPNYSSELNVNALELDDSALYLCASSLPGYRSNTGELFFGEGSRLTVL.

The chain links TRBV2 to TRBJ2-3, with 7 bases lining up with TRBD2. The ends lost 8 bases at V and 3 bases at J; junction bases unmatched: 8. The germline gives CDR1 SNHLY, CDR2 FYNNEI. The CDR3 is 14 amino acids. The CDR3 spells CASRRREGTDTQYF. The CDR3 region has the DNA TGTGCCAGCCGTCGAAGGGAGGGGACAGATACGCAGTATTTT.

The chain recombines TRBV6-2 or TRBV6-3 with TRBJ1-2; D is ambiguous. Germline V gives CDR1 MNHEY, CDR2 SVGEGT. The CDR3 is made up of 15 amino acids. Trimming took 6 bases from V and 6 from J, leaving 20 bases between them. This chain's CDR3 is CASSPTLSRLDGYTF. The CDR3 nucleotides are TGTGCCAGCAGCCCCACTCTAAGCAGGTTGGATGGCTACACCTTC.

The CDR3 reads CASSLGDRDRETQYF. CDR3 sequence (DNA): TGCGCCAGCAGCTTAGGTGACAGAGATCGAGAGACCCAGTACTTC. The chain is built from TRBV5-1 and TRBJ2-5; perhaps TRBD1 as D (5 bases). This CDR3 comprises 15 residues. Germline CDR1 is SGHRS and CDR2 is YFSETQ. Trimming shortened V by 2 bases and J by 4 bases, and 15 bases separated the two germline ends.

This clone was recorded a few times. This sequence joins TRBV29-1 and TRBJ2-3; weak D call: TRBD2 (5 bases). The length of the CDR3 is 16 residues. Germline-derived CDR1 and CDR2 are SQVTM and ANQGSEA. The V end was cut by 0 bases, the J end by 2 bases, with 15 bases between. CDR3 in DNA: TGCAGCGTTGAAGACACCCGGACTCAAAACACAGATACGCAGTATTTT. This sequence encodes CSVEDTRTQNTDTQYF.

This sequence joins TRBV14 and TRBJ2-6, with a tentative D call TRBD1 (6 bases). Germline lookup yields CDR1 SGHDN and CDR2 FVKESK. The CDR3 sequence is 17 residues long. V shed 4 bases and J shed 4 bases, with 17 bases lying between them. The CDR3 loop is CASSLITTGQGANVLTF. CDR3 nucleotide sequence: TGTGCCAGCAGCCTAATAACAACAGGGCAAGGGGCCAACGTCCTGACTTTC.

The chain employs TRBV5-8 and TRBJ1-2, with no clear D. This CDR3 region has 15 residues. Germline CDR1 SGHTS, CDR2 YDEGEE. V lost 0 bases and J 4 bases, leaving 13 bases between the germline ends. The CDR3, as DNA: TGTGCCAGCAGCTTGGCCGGTAAAGGAGGCTATGGCTACACCTTC. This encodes CASSLAGKGGYGYTF.

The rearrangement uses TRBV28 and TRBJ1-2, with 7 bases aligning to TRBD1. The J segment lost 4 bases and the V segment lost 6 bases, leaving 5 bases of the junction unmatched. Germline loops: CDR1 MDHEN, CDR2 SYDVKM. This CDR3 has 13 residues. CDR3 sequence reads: CASSYRGPYGYTF. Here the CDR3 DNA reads TGTGCCAGCAGCTACAGGGGACCCTATGGCTACACCTTC.

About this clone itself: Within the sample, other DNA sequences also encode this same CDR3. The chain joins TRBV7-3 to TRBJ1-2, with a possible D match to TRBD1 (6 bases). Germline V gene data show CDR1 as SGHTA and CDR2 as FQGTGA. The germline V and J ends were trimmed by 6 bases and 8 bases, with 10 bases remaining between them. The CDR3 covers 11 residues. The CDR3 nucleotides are TGTGCCAGCAGTTCAGGGGTCGGCTACACCTTC. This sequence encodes CASSSGVGYTF.

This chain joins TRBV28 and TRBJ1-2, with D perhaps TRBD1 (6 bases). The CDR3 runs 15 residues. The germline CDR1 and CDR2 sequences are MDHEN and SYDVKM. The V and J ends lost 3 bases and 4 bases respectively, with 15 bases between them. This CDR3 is CASSFRDIGTYGYTF. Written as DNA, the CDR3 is TGTGCCAGCAGTTTCCGGGACATTGGGACCTATGGCTACACCTTC.